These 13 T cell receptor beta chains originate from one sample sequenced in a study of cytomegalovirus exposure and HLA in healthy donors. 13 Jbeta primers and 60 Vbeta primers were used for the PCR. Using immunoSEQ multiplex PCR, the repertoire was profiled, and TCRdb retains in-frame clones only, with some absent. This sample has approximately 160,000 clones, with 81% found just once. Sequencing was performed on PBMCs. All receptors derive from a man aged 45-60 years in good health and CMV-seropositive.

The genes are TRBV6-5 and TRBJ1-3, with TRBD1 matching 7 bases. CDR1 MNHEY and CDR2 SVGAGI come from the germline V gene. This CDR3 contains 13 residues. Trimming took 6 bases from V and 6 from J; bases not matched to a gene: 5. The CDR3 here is CASRQGILNTIYF. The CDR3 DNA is TGTGCCAGCAGACAGGGGATCTTAAACACCATATATTTT.

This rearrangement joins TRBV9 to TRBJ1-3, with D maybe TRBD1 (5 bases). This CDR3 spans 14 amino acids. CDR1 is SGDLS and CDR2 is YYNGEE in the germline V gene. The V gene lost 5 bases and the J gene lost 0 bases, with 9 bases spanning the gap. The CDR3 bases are TGTGCCAGCAGGGCGGGGCACTCTGGAAACACCATATATTTT. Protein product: CASRAGHSGNTIYF.

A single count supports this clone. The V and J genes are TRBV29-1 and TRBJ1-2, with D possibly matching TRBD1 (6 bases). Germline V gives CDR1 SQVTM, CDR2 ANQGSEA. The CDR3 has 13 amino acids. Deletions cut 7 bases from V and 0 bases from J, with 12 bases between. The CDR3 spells CSATGIANYGYTF. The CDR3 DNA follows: TGCAGCGCTACAGGGATAGCTAACTATGGCTACACCTTC.

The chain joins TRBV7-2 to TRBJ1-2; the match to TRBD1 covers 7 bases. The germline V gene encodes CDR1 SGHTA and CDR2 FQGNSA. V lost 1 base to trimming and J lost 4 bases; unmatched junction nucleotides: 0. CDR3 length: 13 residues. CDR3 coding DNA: TGTGCCAGCAGCTTAGGGACAGGCTATGGCTACACCTTC. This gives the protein CASSLGTGYGYTF.

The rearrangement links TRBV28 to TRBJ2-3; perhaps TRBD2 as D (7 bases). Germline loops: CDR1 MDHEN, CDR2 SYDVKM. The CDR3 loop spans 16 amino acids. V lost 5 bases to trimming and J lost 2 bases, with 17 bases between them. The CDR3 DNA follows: TGTGCCAGCAGTGGGGGGGGCGCCCTGTCCACAGATACGCAGTATTTT. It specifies CASSGGGALSTDTQYF.

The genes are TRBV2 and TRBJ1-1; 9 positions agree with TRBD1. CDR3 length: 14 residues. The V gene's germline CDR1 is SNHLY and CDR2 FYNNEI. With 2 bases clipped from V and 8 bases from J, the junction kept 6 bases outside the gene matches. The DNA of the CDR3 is TGTGCCAGCAGTGAACTGTCTGGGACAGGGGAAGCTTTCTTT. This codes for CASSELSGTGEAFF.

The CDR3 coding sequence is TGTGCCAGCAGTCGTGACACTGAAGCTTTCTTT. This translates into CASSRDTEAFF. The chain couples TRBV28 to TRBJ1-1; no clear D. This CDR3 is 11 amino acids long. V was trimmed by 5 bases and J by 3 bases, leaving 4 bases between them. Germline CDR1 reads MDHEN; CDR2 reads SYDVKM.

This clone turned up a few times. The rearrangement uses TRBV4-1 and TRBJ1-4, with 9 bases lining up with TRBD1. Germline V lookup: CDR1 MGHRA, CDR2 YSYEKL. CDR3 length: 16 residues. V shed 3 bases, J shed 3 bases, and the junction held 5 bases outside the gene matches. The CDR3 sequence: CASSQEDRGSNEKLFF. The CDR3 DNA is TGCGCCAGCAGCCAGGAGGACAGGGGCTCTAATGAAAAACTGTTTTTT.

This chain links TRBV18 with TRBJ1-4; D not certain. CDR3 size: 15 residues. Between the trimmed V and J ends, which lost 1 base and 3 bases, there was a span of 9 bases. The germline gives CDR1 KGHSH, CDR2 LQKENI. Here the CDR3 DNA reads TGTGCCAGCTCACCACTAGCAGATTCTAATGAAAAACTGTTTTTT. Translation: CASSPLADSNEKLFF. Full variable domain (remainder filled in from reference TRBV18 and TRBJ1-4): NAGVMQNPRHLVRRRGQEARLRCSPMKGHSHVYWYRQLPEEGLKFMVYLQKENIIDESGMPKERFSAEFPKEGPSILRIQQVVRGDSAAYFCASSPLADSNEKLFFGSGTQLSVL.

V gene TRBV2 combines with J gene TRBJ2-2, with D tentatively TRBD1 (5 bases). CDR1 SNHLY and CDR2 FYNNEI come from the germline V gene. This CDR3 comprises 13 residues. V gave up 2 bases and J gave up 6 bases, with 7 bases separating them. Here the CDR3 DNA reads TGTGCCAGCAGTGAACAGGGCCCCGGGGAGCTGTTTTTT. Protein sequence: CASSEQGPGELFF. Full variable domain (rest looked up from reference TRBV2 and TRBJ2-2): EPEVTQTPSHQVTQMGQEVILRCVPISNHLYFYWYRQILGQKVEFLVSFYNNEISEKSEIFDDQFSVERPDGSNFTLKIRSTKLEDSAMYFCASSEQGPGELFFGEGSRLTVL.

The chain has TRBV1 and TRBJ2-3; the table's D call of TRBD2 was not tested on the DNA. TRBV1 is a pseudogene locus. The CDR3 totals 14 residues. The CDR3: CTSSRAGSTDTQYF. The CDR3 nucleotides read TGCACCAGCAGCCGAGCGGGTTCCACAGATACGCAGTATTTT.

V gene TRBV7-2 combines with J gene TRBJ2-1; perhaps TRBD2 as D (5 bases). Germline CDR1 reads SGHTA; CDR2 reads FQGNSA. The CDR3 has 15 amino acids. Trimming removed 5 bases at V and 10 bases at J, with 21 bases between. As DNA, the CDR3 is TGTGCCAGCAGCCCCGGGATCTCTACCATAGGAGAGCAGTTCTTC. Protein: CASSPGISTIGEQFF.

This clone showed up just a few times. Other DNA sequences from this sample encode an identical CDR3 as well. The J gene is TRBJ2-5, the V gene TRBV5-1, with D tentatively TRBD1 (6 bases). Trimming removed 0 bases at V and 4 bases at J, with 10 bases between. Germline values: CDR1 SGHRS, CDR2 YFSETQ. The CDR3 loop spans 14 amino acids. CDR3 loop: CASSLEGQGETQYF. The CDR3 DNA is TGCGCCAGCAGCTTGGAGGGACAAGGAGAGACCCAGTACTTC.